The T cell receptor (beta chain) described here comes from a study of control samples from healthy donors and cancer patients. This table comes from immunoSEQ multiplex PCR, and its TCRdb copy is limited to in-frame clones, with some not included. The table has about 160,000 clones, 94% seen once. This CDR3 is built from 14 residues. Germline CDR1 reads SGHKS; CDR2 reads YYEKEE (reference sequence). The V and J ends lost 1 base and 2 bases respectively, with 9 bases between them. V and J are TRBV5-5 and TRBJ2-5; possible D gene TRBD1, 6 bases. The source is a man aged 55 to 70 with colorectal cancer. The sequencing input was PBMCs. The CDR3 bases are TGTGCCAGCAGCTTGACAGGGAGACAAGAGACCCAGTACTTC. Amino acids: CASSLTGRQETQYF.